This entry features one TCR beta chain sequence. These data originate in a study of cytomegalovirus exposure and HLA in healthy donors. V dropped 4 bases and J dropped 2 bases, with 11 bases sitting between them. This CDR3 contains 13 residues. Germline-derived CDR1 and CDR2 are SQVTM and ANQGSEA. PCR employed 60 Vbeta and 13 Jbeta primers. Assay: immunoSEQ multiplex PCR; the TCRdb copy retains only in-frame clones and omits some. Of some 210,000 clones listed, about four fifths are singletons. Sequenced input: PBMCs. The TCR originated in a woman between 50 and 59 years old in good health and CMV-seropositive. This chain uses TRBV29-1 with TRBJ1-1; the D is unclear. CDR3 sequence: CSVGVGGNTEAFF. The CDR3 region has the DNA TGCAGCGTTGGGGTAGGAGGCAACACTGAAGCTTTCTTT.